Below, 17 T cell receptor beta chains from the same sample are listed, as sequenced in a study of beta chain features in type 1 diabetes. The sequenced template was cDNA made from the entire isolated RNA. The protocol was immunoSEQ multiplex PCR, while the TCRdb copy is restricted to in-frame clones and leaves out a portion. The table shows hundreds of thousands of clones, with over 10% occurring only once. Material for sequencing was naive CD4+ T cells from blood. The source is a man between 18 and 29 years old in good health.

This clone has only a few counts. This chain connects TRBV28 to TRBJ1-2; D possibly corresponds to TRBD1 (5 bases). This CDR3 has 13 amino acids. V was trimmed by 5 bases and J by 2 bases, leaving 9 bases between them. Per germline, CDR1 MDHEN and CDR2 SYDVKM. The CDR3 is CASSQGSNYGYTF. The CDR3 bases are TGTGCCAGCAGTCAGGGATCCAACTATGGCTACACCTTC.

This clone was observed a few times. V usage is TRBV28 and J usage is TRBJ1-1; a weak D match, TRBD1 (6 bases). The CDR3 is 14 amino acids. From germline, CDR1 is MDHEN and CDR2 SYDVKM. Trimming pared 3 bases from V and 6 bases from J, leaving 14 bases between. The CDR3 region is CASSLGQGNSEAFF. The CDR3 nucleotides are TGTGCCAGCAGTTTGGGCCAGGGGAATTCTGAAGCTTTCTTT.

CDR3 residues: CASSSIGRGTGELFF. The DNA of the CDR3 is TGTGCCAGCAGCTCCATCGGCAGGGGAACCGGGGAGCTGTTTTTT. V usage is TRBV11-2 and J usage is TRBJ2-2; D perhaps matches TRBD1 (6 bases). CDR1 and CDR2 from the germline V gene are SGHAT and FQNNGV. The V and J ends lost 4 bases and 5 bases respectively, with 14 bases between them. The CDR3 loop spans 15 amino acids.

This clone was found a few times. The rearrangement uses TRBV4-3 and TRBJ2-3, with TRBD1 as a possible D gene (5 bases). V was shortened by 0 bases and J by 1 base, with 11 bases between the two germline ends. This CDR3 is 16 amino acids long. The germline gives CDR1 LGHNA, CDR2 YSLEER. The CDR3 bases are TGCGCCAGCAGCCAAGATGGGGCCCCCGGCACAGATACGCAGTATTTT. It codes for CASSQDGAPGTDTQYF.

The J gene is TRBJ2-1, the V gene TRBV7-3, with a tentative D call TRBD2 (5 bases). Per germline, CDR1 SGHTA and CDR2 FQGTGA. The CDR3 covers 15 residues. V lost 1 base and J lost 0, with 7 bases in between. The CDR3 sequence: CASSLSGFSYNEQFF. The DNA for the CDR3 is TGTGCCAGCAGCTTAAGCGGGTTCTCCTACAATGAGCAGTTCTTC.

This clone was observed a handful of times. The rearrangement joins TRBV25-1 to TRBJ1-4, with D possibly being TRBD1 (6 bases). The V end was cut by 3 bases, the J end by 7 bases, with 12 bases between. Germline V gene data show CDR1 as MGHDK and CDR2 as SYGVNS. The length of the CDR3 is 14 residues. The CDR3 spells CASSDGGAGEKLFF. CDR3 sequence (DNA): TGTGCCAGCAGTGACGGGGGGGCCGGTGAAAAACTGTTTTTT.

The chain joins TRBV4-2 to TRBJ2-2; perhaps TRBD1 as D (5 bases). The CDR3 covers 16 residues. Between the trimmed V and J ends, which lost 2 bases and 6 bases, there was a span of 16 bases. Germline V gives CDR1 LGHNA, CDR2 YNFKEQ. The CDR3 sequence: CASSQKGSGWAGELFF. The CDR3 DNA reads TGTGCCAGCAGCCAAAAAGGTTCAGGGTGGGCCGGGGAGCTGTTTTTT.

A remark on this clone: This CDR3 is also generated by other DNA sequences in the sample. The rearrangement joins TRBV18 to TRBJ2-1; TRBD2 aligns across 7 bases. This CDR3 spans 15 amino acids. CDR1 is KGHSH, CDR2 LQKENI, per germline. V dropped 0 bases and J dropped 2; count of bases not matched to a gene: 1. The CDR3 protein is CASSPPAGAYNEQFF. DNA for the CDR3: TGTGCCAGCTCACCACCGGCGGGAGCCTACAATGAGCAGTTCTTC.

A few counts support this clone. The CDR3 DNA reads as TGTGCCAGCAGCAAAGGGCCTGCCCCGTACACAGATACGCAGTATTTT. This gives the protein CASSKGPAPYTDTQYF. This sequence joins TRBV21-1 and TRBJ2-3; the D segment call TRBD1 is taken from the table without a DNA check. TRBV21-1 is assigned pseudogene status. The CDR3 length is 16 residues.

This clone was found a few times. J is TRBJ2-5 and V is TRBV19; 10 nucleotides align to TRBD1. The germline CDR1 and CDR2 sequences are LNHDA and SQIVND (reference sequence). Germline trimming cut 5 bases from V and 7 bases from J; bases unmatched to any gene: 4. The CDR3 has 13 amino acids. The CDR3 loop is CASSPGTGVTQYF. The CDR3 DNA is TGTGCCAGTAGTCCCGGGACAGGGGTGACCCAGTACTTC.

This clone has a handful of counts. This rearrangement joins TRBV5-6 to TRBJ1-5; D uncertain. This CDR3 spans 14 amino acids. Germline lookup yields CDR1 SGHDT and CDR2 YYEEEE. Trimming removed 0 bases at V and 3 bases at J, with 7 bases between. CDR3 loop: CASSLGEVNQPQHF. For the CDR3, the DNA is TGTGCCAGCAGCTTGGGGGAGGTCAATCAGCCCCAGCATTTT.

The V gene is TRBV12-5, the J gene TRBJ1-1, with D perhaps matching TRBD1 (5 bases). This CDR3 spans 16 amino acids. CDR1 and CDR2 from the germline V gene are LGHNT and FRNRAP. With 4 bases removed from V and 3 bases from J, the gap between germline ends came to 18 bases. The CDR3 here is CASGSPTAKGDTEAFF. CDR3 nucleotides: TGTGCTAGTGGTTCCCCGACAGCCAAGGGTGACACTGAAGCTTTCTTT.

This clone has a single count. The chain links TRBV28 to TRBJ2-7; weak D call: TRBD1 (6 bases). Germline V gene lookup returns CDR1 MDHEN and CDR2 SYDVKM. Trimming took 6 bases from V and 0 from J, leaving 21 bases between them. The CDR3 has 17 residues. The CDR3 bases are TGTGCCAGCAGCCACCTCAGGGGCAGGATGAGCTCCTACGAGCAGTACTTC. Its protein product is CASSHLRGRMSSYEQYF.

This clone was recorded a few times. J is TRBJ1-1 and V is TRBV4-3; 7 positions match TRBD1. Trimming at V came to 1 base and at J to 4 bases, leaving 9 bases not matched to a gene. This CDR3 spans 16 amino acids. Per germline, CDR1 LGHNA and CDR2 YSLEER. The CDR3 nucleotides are TGCGCCAGCAGCCAAGTCATGAGGGGGCTGTGCACTGAAGCTTTCTTT. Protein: CASSQVMRGLCTEAFF.

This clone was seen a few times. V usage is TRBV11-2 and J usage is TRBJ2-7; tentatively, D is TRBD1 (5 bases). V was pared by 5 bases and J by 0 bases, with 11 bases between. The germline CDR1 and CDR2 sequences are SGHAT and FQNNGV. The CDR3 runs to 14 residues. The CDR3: CASSPRQSSYEQYF. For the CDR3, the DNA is TGTGCCAGCAGCCCCCGACAGAGCTCCTACGAGCAGTACTTC.

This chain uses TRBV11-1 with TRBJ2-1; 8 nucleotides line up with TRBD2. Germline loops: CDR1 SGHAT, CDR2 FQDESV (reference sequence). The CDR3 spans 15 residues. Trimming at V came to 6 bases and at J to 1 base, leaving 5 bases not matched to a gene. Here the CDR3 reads CASRYIAGSYNEQFF. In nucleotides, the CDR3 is TGTGCCAGCAGATACATAGCGGGATCCTACAATGAGCAGTTCTTC.

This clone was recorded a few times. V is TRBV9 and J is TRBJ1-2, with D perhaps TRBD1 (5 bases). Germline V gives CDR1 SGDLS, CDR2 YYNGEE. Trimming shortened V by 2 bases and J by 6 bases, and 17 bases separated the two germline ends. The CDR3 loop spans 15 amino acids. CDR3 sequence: CASSVPTGGVDGYTF. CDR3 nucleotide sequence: TGTGCCAGCAGCGTTCCCACGGGAGGGGTAGATGGCTACACCTTC.